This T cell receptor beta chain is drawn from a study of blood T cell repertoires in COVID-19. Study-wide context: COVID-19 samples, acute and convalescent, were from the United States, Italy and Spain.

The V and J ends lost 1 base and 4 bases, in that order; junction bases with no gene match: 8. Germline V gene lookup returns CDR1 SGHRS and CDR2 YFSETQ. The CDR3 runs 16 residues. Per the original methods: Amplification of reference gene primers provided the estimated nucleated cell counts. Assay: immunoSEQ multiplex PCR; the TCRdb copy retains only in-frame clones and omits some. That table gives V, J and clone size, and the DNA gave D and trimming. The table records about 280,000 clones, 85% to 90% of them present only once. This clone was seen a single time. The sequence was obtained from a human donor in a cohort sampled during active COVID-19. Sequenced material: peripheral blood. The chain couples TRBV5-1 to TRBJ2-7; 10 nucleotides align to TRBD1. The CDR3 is CASSLWGQGSRYEQYF. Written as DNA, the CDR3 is TGCGCCAGCAGCTTGTGGGGACAGGGGAGTAGGTACGAGCAGTACTTC.